This TCR beta chain was recorded in a study of cytomegalovirus exposure and HLA in healthy donors. This CDR3 is 15 amino acids long. V shed 0 bases and J 9 bases; nucleotides not matched to a gene: 6. The germline gives CDR1 SGHVS, CDR2 FNYEAQ. Vbeta (60) and Jbeta (13) primers were used in the PCR. Sequencing was performed with immunoSEQ multiplex PCR; in TCRdb, only in-frame clones are kept and a portion is missing. The sample yields about 100,000 clones, roughly 80% seen once. The receptor was isolated from a man aged 35 to 55 in good health and CMV-seropositive. The rearrangement uses TRBV7-6 and TRBJ2-1, with 9 bases lining up with TRBD1. Sequenced material: PBMCs. CDR3 sequence (DNA): TGTGCCAGCAGCTTAGCGTCAGGACAGGGGATTGAGCAGTTCTTC. Encoded protein: CASSLASGQGIEQFF.